These 2 T cell receptor beta chains were all obtained from the same sample, sequenced in a study of blood T cell repertoires in COVID-19. The protocol was immunoSEQ multiplex PCR, while the TCRdb copy is restricted to in-frame clones and leaves out a portion. Of 120,000 to 150,000 clones detected, around 84% appear once; the ten largest clones hold roughly 5.7%. The sample comprised PBMCs or T cells enriched from blood (not recorded which). These receptor sequences come from a woman aged 50 to 60 who had been exposed to COVID-19.

The chain employs TRBV7-6 and TRBJ2-7, with D perhaps TRBD1 (5 bases). CDR3 size: 17 residues. Germline V lookup: CDR1 SGHVS, CDR2 FNYEAQ. V shed 1 base and J shed 0 bases, with 16 bases lying between them. In DNA form, the CDR3 reads TGTGCCAGCAGCTTAGGGTTGGCAGGACAAAGCTCCTACGAGCAGTACTTC. Translated: CASSLGLAGQSSYEQYF.

The CDR3 DNA is TGTGCCAGCAGCCGGACAGGTGGCGTCACTGAAGCTTTCTTT. Protein: CASSRTGGVTEAFF. The rearrangement links TRBV7-9 to TRBJ1-1; 7 bases align to TRBD1. Germline lookup yields CDR1 SEHNR and CDR2 FQNEAQ (reference sequence). The CDR3 spans 14 residues. The V gene end was trimmed by 5 bases and the J gene end by 4 bases; junction bases not matched to a gene: 7.